These 32 T cell receptor beta chains originate from one sample sequenced in a study of control samples from healthy donors and cancer patients. Some clones are missing from TCRdb's copy, which holds only in-frame ones; the method was immunoSEQ multiplex PCR. Altogether around 110,000 clones are present, approximately 90% being singletons, with the ten largest covering roughly 2.5%. The sequencing input was blood. These receptors all come from a woman aged 70-85 years in good health.

The chain couples TRBV4-3 to TRBJ2-1, with 10 bases fitting TRBD1. Germline V gene sequence: CDR1 LGHNA, CDR2 YSLEER. With V trimmed by 0 bases and J by 5 bases, 10 bases remained unmatched. This CDR3 spans 18 amino acids. CDR3 in amino acids: CASSQDGLGQGVNNEQFF. The CDR3 DNA is TGCGCCAGCAGCCAAGATGGCCTCGGACAGGGGGTTAACAATGAGCAGTTCTTC.

The chain is built from TRBV2 and TRBJ1-2, with 9 bases that match TRBD1. Germline lookup yields CDR1 SNHLY and CDR2 FYNNEI. V lost 6 bases, J lost 4 bases, and 3 bases stayed unmatched. The CDR3 has 13 residues. The CDR3 sequence is CASRGTGSYGYTF. The CDR3 DNA reads TGTGCCAGCAGGGGGACAGGGAGCTATGGCTACACCTTC.

This chain uses TRBV7-2 with TRBJ2-5; D unresolved. Trimming removed 6 bases at V and 4 bases at J, with 6 bases between. This CDR3 region has 11 residues. CDR1 and CDR2 from the germline V gene are SGHTA and FQGNSA. The CDR3 sequence is CASSSSETQYF. CDR3 DNA sequence: TGTGCCAGCAGTTCGTCAGAGACCCAGTACTTC.

V usage is TRBV7-8 and J usage is TRBJ2-7; a possible D gene is TRBD1 (5 bases). This CDR3 has 16 amino acids. Germline V gene sequence: CDR1 SGHVS, CDR2 FQNEAQ. The germline V and J ends were trimmed by 5 bases and 0 bases, with 17 bases remaining between them. The CDR3 sequence is CASSQVSWGSSYEQYF. The CDR3 bases are TGTGCCAGCAGCCAAGTTTCCTGGGGCAGCTCCTACGAGCAGTACTTC.

As DNA, the CDR3 is TGCGCCAGCAGCCCTCGCCAGGGGTTGATGAGCAATCAGCCCCAGCATTTT. Translated: CASSPRQGLMSNQPQHF. The chain combines TRBV4-1 with TRBJ1-5, with a possible D match to TRBD1 (6 bases). The germline V and J ends were trimmed by 4 bases and 1 base, with 17 bases remaining between them. CDR3 size: 17 residues. CDR1 and CDR2 (germline): MGHRA, YSYEKL.

This sequence joins TRBV11-2 and TRBJ1-2; D ambiguous. CDR3 length: 12 amino acids. Trimming took off 0 bases at V and 3 bases at J, with 2 bases between the two ends. The germline V gene encodes CDR1 SGHAT and CDR2 FQNNGV. The CDR3 DNA follows: TGTGCCAGCAGCTTAGAGGACTATGGCTACACCTTC. Protein: CASSLEDYGYTF. The whole variable domain, remainder taken from reference TRBV11-2 and TRBJ1-2, is EAGVAQSPRYKIIEKRQSVAFWCNPISGHATLYWYQQILGQGPKLLIQFQNNGVVDDSQLPKDRFSAERLKGVDSTLKIQPAKLEDSAVYLCASSLEDYGYTFGSGTRLTVV.

This chain connects TRBV6-5 to TRBJ2-2, with 10 bases lining up with TRBD1. Per germline, CDR1 MNHEY and CDR2 SVGAGI. This CDR3 comprises 14 residues. V gave up 6 bases and J gave up 5 bases; unmatched junction bases: 3. DNA for the CDR3: TGTGCCAGCAGGTGGACAGGGGGTACCGGGGAGCTGTTTTTT. This sequence encodes CASRWTGGTGELFF.

By sample share, this clone is medium-sized (0.01 to 0.1%). The CDR3 nucleotides read TGTGCCGCCCACTTGGGCGGGGGGGGCCCGGATACGCAGTATTTT. Residues: CAAHLGGGGPDTQYF. The rearrangement uses TRBV2 and TRBJ2-3; 9 bases match TRBD2. The germline V gene has CDR1 SNHLY and CDR2 FYNNEI. Unmatched junction bases numbered 15, after V lost 11 bases and J lost 6 bases. The CDR3 is 15 amino acids.

A single count supports this clone. The chain employs TRBV7-3 and TRBJ2-5, with TRBD2 matching over 9 bases. With V trimmed by 2 bases and J by 5 bases, 3 bases remained unmatched. Germline V gene sequence: CDR1 SGHTA, CDR2 FQGTGA. The CDR3 is made up of 14 amino acids. This CDR3 is CASSLRLAGETQYF. The CDR3 DNA reads as TGTGCCAGCAGCTTACGTCTAGCGGGGGAGACCCAGTACTTC.

This clone was seen a few times. CDR3 bases: TGTGCCAGCCACCCGGGGGGAAGCTCCTACGAGCAGTACTTC. This gives the protein CASHPGGSSYEQYF. The rearrangement links TRBV6-5 to TRBJ2-7, with 7 nucleotides matching TRBD2. Germline V gene sequence: CDR1 MNHEY, CDR2 SVGAGI. After removal of 8 bases from V and 0 bases from J, the junction contained 7 bases not matched to a gene. This CDR3 has 14 amino acids.

The V and J genes are TRBV9 and TRBJ1-6, with D uncertain. The V end was cut by 1 base, the J end by 2 bases, with 7 bases between. This CDR3 spans 15 amino acids. CDR1 is SGDLS, CDR2 YYNGEE, per germline. CDR3 nucleotide sequence: TGTGCCAGCAGCGTATCTCCGGCCTATAATTCACCCCTCCACTTT. Translation: CASSVSPAYNSPLHF.

The chain carries TRBV18 and TRBJ2-5; D gene unclear. The germline V and J ends were trimmed by 2 bases and 2 bases, with 12 bases remaining between them. The germline CDR1 and CDR2 sequences are KGHSH and LQKENI. This CDR3 spans 15 amino acids. CDR3 in DNA: TGTGCCAGCTCACCATCCGAGACGGCACAAGAGACCCAGTACTTC. Amino acid sequence: CASSPSETAQETQYF.

In its sample, this clone was seen a few times. This rearrangement joins TRBV2 to TRBJ1-3, with D tentatively TRBD1 (5 bases). Germline V gene data show CDR1 as SNHLY and CDR2 as FYNNEI. The germline V and J ends were trimmed by 11 bases and 0 bases, with 14 bases remaining between them. The CDR3 has 14 amino acids. CDR3 sequence: CAGRDGSSGNTIYF. CDR3 nucleotides: TGTGCCGGACGGGACGGTTCCTCTGGAAACACCATATATTTT.

This chain uses TRBV20-1 with TRBJ2-1; D is undetermined. CDR1 and CDR2 from the germline V gene are DFQATT and SNEGSKA (reference sequence). The CDR3 consists of 12 residues. The V gene lost 3 bases and the J gene lost 6 bases, with 9 bases spanning the gap. The CDR3 DNA follows: TGCAGTGCTAGTATTAGTGGCAATGAGCAGTTCTTC. Protein product: CSASISGNEQFF.

This chain uses TRBV7-3 with TRBJ2-1; 7 bases match TRBD2. Germline trimming cut 5 bases from V and 5 bases from J; bases unmatched to any gene: 6. The CDR3 length is 14 residues. Per germline, CDR1 SGHTA and CDR2 FQGTGA. CDR3 nucleotides: TGTGCCAGCAGCGCCGGGGGGTCGGACAATGAGCAGTTCTTC. Its translation: CASSAGGSDNEQFF.

The genes are TRBV7-8 and TRBJ1-2; TRBD1 matches 7 bases. The CDR3 extends over 14 amino acids. Per the germline V gene, CDR1 is SGHVS and CDR2 is FQNEAQ. Trimming at V came to 1 base and at J to 4 bases, leaving 3 bases not matched to a gene. The CDR3 loop reads CASSLDSGGYGYTF. The DNA of the CDR3 is TGTGCCAGCAGCTTAGATTCAGGGGGCTATGGCTACACCTTC.

The chain is built from TRBV5-1 and TRBJ1-5; D perhaps matches TRBD1 (6 bases). Per germline, CDR1 SGHRS and CDR2 YFSETQ. The germline V and J ends were trimmed by 0 bases and 6 bases, with 13 bases remaining between them. The CDR3 covers 15 residues. CDR3 protein: CASSLAGGAGQPQHF. For the CDR3, the DNA is TGCGCCAGCAGCTTGGCCGGGGGGGCCGGTCAGCCCCAGCATTTT. Full variable domain (rest looked up from reference TRBV5-1 and TRBJ1-5): KAGVTQTPRYLIKTRGQQVTLSCSPISGHRSVSWYQQTPGQGLQFLFEYFSETQRNKGNFPGRFSGRQFSNSRSEMNVSTLELGDSALYLCASSLAGGAGQPQHFGDGTRLSIL.

The rearrangement links TRBV3-1 (or the pseudogene TRBV3-2) to TRBJ1-2; D is unclear. The V end lost 1 base, the J end lost 7 bases, and 13 bases lay between the germline ends. The CDR3 spans 14 residues. CDR1 is LGHDT and CDR2 is YNNKEL in the germline V gene (reference sequence). The CDR3 loop is CASSQGVGSGGYTF. CDR3 nucleotides: TGTGCCAGCAGCCAAGGGGTAGGGTCGGGTGGCTACACCTTC.

CDR3 in DNA: TGTGCCAGCAGCGTGACGGGTATGCATGGCTACACCTTC. This gives the protein CASSVTGMHGYTF. The genes are TRBV5-6 and TRBJ1-2; D call uncertain. There are 13 residues in the CDR3. The V end lost 4 bases, the J end lost 6 bases, and 13 bases lay between the germline ends. Per germline, CDR1 SGHDT and CDR2 YYEEEE.

The J gene is TRBJ1-4, the V gene TRBV11-2; D may be TRBD1 (6 bases). This CDR3 contains 13 residues. V shed 8 bases and J shed 8 bases, with 15 bases lying between them. Looked up from germline, CDR1 is SGHAT and CDR2 is FQNNGV. This chain's CDR3 is CASGRGGQEKLFF. DNA for the CDR3: TGTGCCAGCGGCCGGGGGGGCCAGGAAAAACTGTTTTTT.

CDR3: CASSPGQAPYEQYF. The CDR3 DNA reads TGTGCCAGCTCACCCGGACAGGCCCCCTACGAGCAGTACTTC. This sequence joins TRBV18 and TRBJ2-7; TRBD1 matches at 7 bases. The CDR3 has 14 amino acids. J lost 2 bases, V lost 3 bases, and 4 bases had no gene match. Germline CDR1 and CDR2: KGHSH and LQKENI. The whole variable domain, remainder taken from reference TRBV18 and TRBJ2-7, is NAGVMQNPRHLVRRRGQEARLRCSPMKGHSHVYWYRQLPEEGLKFMVYLQKENIIDESGMPKERFSAEFPKEGPSILRIQQVVRGDSAAYFCASSPGQAPYEQYFGPGTRLTVT.

The CDR3 DNA is TGCGCCAGTGAACAACAGGGGGGGAACACTGAAGCTTTCTTT. Protein: CASEQQGGNTEAFF. The chain combines TRBV5-1 with TRBJ1-1; 8 bases are a match to TRBD1. CDR1 is SGHRS, CDR2 YFSETQ, per germline. The CDR3 is 14 amino acids. Unmatched junction bases numbered 7, after V lost 8 bases and J lost 1 base.

The chain uses TRBV18 and TRBJ2-1; 8 bases are shared with TRBD1. The V segment lost 0 bases and the J segment 3 bases; nucleotides outside the gene matches: 4. The CDR3 is made up of 16 amino acids. Germline values: CDR1 KGHSH, CDR2 LQKENI. CDR3 loop: CASSPPGQGSYNEQFF. In nucleotides, the CDR3 is TGTGCCAGCTCACCACCCGGACAGGGTAGCTACAATGAGCAGTTCTTC.

This clone was seen just once. This chain joins TRBV6-2 or TRBV6-3 and TRBJ2-7; no reliable D call. The CDR3 extends over 12 amino acids. V was shortened by 4 bases and J by 2 bases, with 6 bases between the two germline ends. Germline V gene data show CDR1 as MNHEY and CDR2 as SVGEGT. The chain's CDR3 is CASSFLPYEQYF. The CDR3 bases are TGTGCCAGCAGTTTCCTCCCCTACGAGCAGTACTTC.

This chain links TRBV5-1 with TRBJ1-3, with D possibly being TRBD1 (6 bases). The V gene lost 5 bases and the J gene lost 0 bases, with 12 bases spanning the gap. CDR1 and CDR2 (germline): SGHRS, YFSETQ. This CDR3 spans 15 amino acids. CDR3 loop: CASRKDRSSGNTIYF. The CDR3 bases are TGCGCCAGCAGGAAGGACAGAAGCTCTGGAAACACCATATATTTT. The full variable domain, completed using reference TRBV5-1 and TRBJ1-3, is KAGVTQTPRYLIKTRGQQVTLSCSPISGHRSVSWYQQTPGQGLQFLFEYFSETQRNKGNFPGRFSGRQFSNSRSEMNVSTLELGDSALYLCASRKDRSSGNTIYFGEGSWLTVV.

The chain recombines TRBV6-4 with TRBJ1-6, with 9 bases that match TRBD1. This CDR3 region has 16 residues. Germline CDR1 MRHNA, CDR2 SNTAGT. Losses at the gene ends were 2 bases for V and 7 bases for J; bases not matched to a gene: 6. The chain's CDR3 is CASSDGGQGENSPLHF. The CDR3 DNA reads as TGTGCCAGCAGTGACGGGGGACAGGGTGAGAATTCACCCCTCCACTTT.

The chain carries TRBV5-6 and TRBJ1-5, with TRBD1 matching 8 bases. From germline, CDR1 is SGHDT and CDR2 YYEEEE. Trimming removed 0 bases from V and 6 bases from J; junction bases left unmatched: 5. The CDR3 is made up of 15 amino acids. The CDR3 DNA reads TGTGCCAGCAGCTTGGGACTCAGGGGGCCTCAGCCCCAGCATTTT. Translating gives CASSLGLRGPQPQHF.

V is TRBV4-2 and J is TRBJ1-6; unclear D gene. V dropped 0 bases and J dropped 5 bases, with 5 bases sitting between them. The CDR3 covers 14 residues. Germline CDR1 reads LGHNA; CDR2 reads YNFKEQ. CDR3: CASSQEGDNSPLHF. The CDR3 DNA follows: TGTGCCAGCAGCCAAGAAGGCGATAATTCACCCCTCCACTTT.

This clone was picked up a small number of times. This rearrangement joins TRBV6-5 to TRBJ2-7; 7 bases agree with TRBD1. This CDR3 spans 14 amino acids. Germline V gene data show CDR1 as MNHEY and CDR2 as SVGAGI. The V gene end was trimmed by 3 bases and the J gene end by 3 bases; junction bases not matched to a gene: 5. For the CDR3, the DNA is TGTGCCAGCAGTTATGCAGGGGGAGTCTACGAGCAGTACTTC. Its translation is CASSYAGGVYEQYF.

The V and J genes are TRBV24-1 and TRBJ2-6; D is undetermined. The length of the CDR3 is 15 residues. Looked up from germline, CDR1 is KGHDR and CDR2 is SFDVKD. The V gene lost 5 bases and the J gene lost 2 bases, with 9 bases spanning the gap. The CDR3 region is CATSVHGAGANVLTF. In DNA form, the CDR3 reads TGTGCCACCAGTGTCCATGGGGCTGGGGCCAACGTCCTGACTTTC.

This chain connects TRBV6-5 to TRBJ1-1; D remains ambiguous. Trimming stripped 0 bases from V and 3 bases from J, with 11 bases between. The CDR3 spans 15 residues. Germline values: CDR1 MNHEY, CDR2 SVGAGI. DNA of the CDR3: TGTGCCAGCAGTTACTCTCGGAGGTACGACACTGAAGCTTTCTTT. Translated, it gives CASSYSRRYDTEAFF.

The chain employs TRBV9 and TRBJ1-6; the D gene is possibly TRBD1 (6 bases). Per germline, CDR1 SGDLS and CDR2 YYNGEE. The CDR3 extends over 14 amino acids. Trimming left V 1 base short and J 6 bases short, with 8 bases between. The CDR3: CASSVNRANSPLHF. Written as DNA, the CDR3 is TGTGCCAGCAGCGTAAACAGGGCTAATTCACCCCTCCACTTT.